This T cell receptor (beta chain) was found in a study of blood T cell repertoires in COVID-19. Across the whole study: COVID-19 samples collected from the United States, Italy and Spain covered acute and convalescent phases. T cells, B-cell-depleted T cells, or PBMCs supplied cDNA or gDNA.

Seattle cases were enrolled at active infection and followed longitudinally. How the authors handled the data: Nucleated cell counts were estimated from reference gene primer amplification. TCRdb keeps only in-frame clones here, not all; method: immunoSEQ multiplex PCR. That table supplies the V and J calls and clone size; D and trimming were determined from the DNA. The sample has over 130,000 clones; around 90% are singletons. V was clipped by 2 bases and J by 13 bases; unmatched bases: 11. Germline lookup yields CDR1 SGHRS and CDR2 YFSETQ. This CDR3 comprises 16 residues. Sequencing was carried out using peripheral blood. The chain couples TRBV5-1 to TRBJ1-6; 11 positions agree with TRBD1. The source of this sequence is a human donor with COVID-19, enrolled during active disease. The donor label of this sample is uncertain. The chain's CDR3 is CASSFGQGASWDPLHF. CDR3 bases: TGCGCCAGCAGCTTCGGACAGGGGGCAAGCTGGGACCCCCTCCACTTT.